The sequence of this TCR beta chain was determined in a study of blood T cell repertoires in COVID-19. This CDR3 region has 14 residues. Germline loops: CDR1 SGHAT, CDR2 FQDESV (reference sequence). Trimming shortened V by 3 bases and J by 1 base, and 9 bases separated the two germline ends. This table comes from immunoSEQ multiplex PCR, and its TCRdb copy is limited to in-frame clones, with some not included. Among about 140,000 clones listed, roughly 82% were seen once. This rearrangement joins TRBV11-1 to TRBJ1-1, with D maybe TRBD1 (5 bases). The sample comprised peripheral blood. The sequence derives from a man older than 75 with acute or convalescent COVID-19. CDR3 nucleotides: TGTGCCAGCAGCTTGACAGACCAGAACACTGAAGCTTTCTTT. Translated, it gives CASSLTDQNTEAFF.